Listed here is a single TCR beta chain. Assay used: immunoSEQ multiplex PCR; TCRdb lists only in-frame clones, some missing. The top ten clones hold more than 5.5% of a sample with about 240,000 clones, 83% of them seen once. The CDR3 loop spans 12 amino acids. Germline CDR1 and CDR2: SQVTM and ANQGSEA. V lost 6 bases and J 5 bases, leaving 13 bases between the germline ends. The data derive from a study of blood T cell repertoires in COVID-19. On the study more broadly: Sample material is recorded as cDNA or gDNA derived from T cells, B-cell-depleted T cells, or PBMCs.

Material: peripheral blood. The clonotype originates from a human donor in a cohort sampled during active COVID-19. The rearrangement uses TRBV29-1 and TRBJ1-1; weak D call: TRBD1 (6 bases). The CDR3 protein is CSVAGVGTEAFF. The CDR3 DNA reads TGCAGCGTGGCAGGGGTAGGAACTGAAGCTTTCTTT.